The next 32 T cell receptor beta chains were all read from a single sample in a study of T cell repertoires in cytomegalovirus infection. Their target antigens are unknown. TCRdb used MiXCR to reprocess the reads, holding one entry per CDR3 protein. The sample lists around 69,000 distinct CDR3 sequences; roughly 20% were seen once. Sequencing used CD8+ T cells from cultured PBMCs, obtained from culture after CMV antigen stimulation. Receptor source: a human donor in good health (CMV status not recorded). Some clones in this sample may be carry-over from other donors' samples.

This clonotype was picked up a small number of times. The gene calls are TRBV12-3 or TRBV12-4 and TRBJ1-2; a possible D gene is TRBD1 (5 bases). This CDR3 comprises 12 residues. Between the trimmed V and J ends, which lost 5 bases and 5 bases, there was a span of 9 bases. In DNA form, the CDR3 reads TGTGCCAGCAGTACCGGGGCTTATGGCTACACCTTC. It encodes CASSTGAYGYTF.

The chain is built from TRBV7-6 and TRBJ1-4, with D possibly matching TRBD1 (5 bases). The germline gives CDR1 SGHVS, CDR2 FNYEAQ. V lost 5 bases and J lost 4, with 14 bases in between. This CDR3 spans 15 amino acids. The CDR3 spells CASSLYRDFNEKLFF. CDR3 in DNA: TGTGCCAGCAGCCTATACCGGGACTTTAATGAAAAACTGTTTTTT.

The V and J genes are TRBV6-2 or TRBV6-3 and TRBJ1-1; weak D call: TRBD1 (5 bases). The CDR3 sequence is 14 residues long. The germline V gene encodes CDR1 MNHEY and CDR2 SVGEGT. Trimming pared 2 bases from V and 0 bases from J, leaving 7 bases between. The CDR3 sequence: CASSYRQLNTEAFF. The CDR3 bases are TGTGCCAGCAGTTACAGACAGTTGAACACTGAAGCTTTCTTT.

The chain employs TRBV4-1 and TRBJ1-1; no clear D gene. Trimming took 4 bases from V and 4 from J, leaving 13 bases between them. Germline V CDR1 and CDR2: MGHRA, YSYEKL. The CDR3 sequence is 14 residues long. The chain's CDR3 is CASSLKEGFTEAFF. The CDR3 coding sequence is TGCGCCAGCAGCCTTAAAGAGGGTTTCACTGAAGCTTTCTTT.

This chain uses TRBV6-5 with TRBJ2-3; tentatively, D is TRBD1 (5 bases). Germline values: CDR1 MNHEY, CDR2 SVGAGI. The CDR3 covers 16 residues. The V gene lost 10 bases and the J gene lost 4 bases, with 24 bases spanning the gap. The CDR3 DNA reads TGTGCCAACCCTGGCGAGGAGCTCAAGGGGCCAGATACGCAGTATTTT. It encodes CANPGEELKGPDTQYF.

The chain couples TRBV7-3 to TRBJ2-1, with 8 bases that match TRBD2. The CDR3 is 15 amino acids. Looked up from germline, CDR1 is SGHTA and CDR2 is FQGTGA. Germline trimming cut 5 bases from V and 6 bases from J; bases unmatched to any gene: 9. CDR3 protein: CASSLKSGGPNEQFF. The DNA for the CDR3 is TGTGCCAGCAGCCTCAAGAGCGGGGGACCCAATGAGCAGTTCTTC.

This clonotype came up many times. This chain joins TRBV15 and TRBJ1-2; D might be TRBD1 (5 bases). This CDR3 contains 14 residues. Germline V lookup: CDR1 LNHNV, CDR2 YYDKDF (reference sequence). The germline V and J ends were trimmed by 2 bases and 8 bases, with 15 bases remaining between them. CDR3 loop: CATSRYGGKGGYTF. In nucleotides, the CDR3 is TGTGCCACCAGCAGATATGGGGGGAAAGGAGGCTACACCTTC.

The chain combines TRBV6-1 with TRBJ1-3; D is uncertain. This CDR3 comprises 14 residues. V lost 6 bases and J 3 bases, leaving 12 bases between the germline ends. Germline-derived CDR1 and CDR2 are MNHNS and SASEGT. CDR3 protein: CASRATEFGNTIYF. CDR3 in DNA: TGTGCCAGCAGGGCTACAGAGTTTGGAAACACCATATATTTT.

V usage is TRBV6-5 and J usage is TRBJ1-3; 7 bases match TRBD1. The CDR3 totals 15 residues. The germline gives CDR1 MNHEY, CDR2 SVGAGI. The V gene end was trimmed by 7 bases and the J gene end by 0 bases; junction bases not matched to a gene: 6. The CDR3 spells CASKTGAPSGNTIYF. The CDR3 region has the DNA TGTGCCAGCAAAACAGGGGCACCCTCTGGAAACACCATATATTTT.

The CDR3 region has the DNA TGTGCCAGCAGTTTCGTCATTGGGGCAAATCCCCAGCCCACGAACACCGGGGAGCTGTTTTTT. It specifies CASSFVIGANPQPTNTGELFF. The V and J genes are TRBV12-3 or TRBV12-4 and TRBJ2-2, with D perhaps matching TRBD1 (5 bases). Trimming pared 3 bases from V and 0 bases from J, leaving 26 bases between. This CDR3 comprises 21 residues.

This clonotype was seen only a few times. The genes are TRBV12-5 and TRBJ1-4; 7 nucleotides align to TRBD1. With 5 bases clipped from V and 6 bases from J, the junction kept 6 bases outside the gene matches. Germline values: CDR1 LGHNT, CDR2 FRNRAP. The CDR3 runs 14 residues. The CDR3 reads CASGGDRFYEKLFF. The CDR3 DNA follows: TGTGCTAGTGGTGGGGACAGATTCTATGAAAAACTGTTTTTT.

This clonotype was counted only a few times. The rearrangement joins TRBV19 to TRBJ2-1, with TRBD1 matching 11 bases. V dropped 4 bases and J dropped 5; count of bases not matched to a gene: 4. CDR3 length: 15 residues. Germline V gene data show CDR1 as LNHDA and CDR2 as SQIVND (reference sequence). DNA for the CDR3: TGTGCCAGTAGTACGGGACAGGGGGTGAACAATGAGCAGTTCTTC. This encodes CASSTGQGVNNEQFF.

The table lists this clonotype with a few counts. V and J are TRBV27 and TRBJ1-5; weak D call: TRBD1 (5 bases). The CDR3 spans 14 residues. Germline V gene data show CDR1 as MNHEY and CDR2 as SMNVEV (reference sequence). The V and J ends lost 5 bases and 5 bases respectively, with 13 bases between them. CDR3 nucleotide sequence: TGTGCCAGCAGTCCGGTCGGGGCGCATCAGCCCCAGCATTTT. It codes for CASSPVGAHQPQHF.

This clonotype has a handful of counts. The V and J genes are TRBV6-2 or TRBV6-3 and TRBJ2-7; D remains unclear. The CDR3 spans 15 residues. V dropped 0 bases and J dropped 2 bases, with 11 bases sitting between them. The germline gives CDR1 MNHEY, CDR2 SVGEGT. In nucleotides, the CDR3 is TGTGCCAGCAGTTACTCTTCAGGAATTCCCTACGAGCAGTACTTC. Its translation: CASSYSSGIPYEQYF.

This clonotype was counted once. The rearrangement uses TRBV12-3 or TRBV12-4 and TRBJ1-1, with D perhaps TRBD1 (5 bases). The CDR3 runs to 15 residues. V shed 5 bases and J shed 4 bases, with 17 bases lying between them. Here the CDR3 DNA reads TGTGCCAGCAGTCCCGTGGACGGACATCGCACTGAAGCTTTCTTT. Protein product: CASSPVDGHRTEAFF.

The genes are TRBV4-1 and TRBJ2-2; 9 bases map to TRBD1. Per the germline V gene, CDR1 is MGHRA and CDR2 is YSYEKL. The CDR3 covers 15 residues. The V and J ends lost 0 bases and 10 bases, in that order; junction bases with no gene match: 6. The CDR3 loop is CASSQDDRGGSELFF. The CDR3 DNA reads TGCGCCAGCAGCCAAGATGACAGGGGGGGATCGGAGCTGTTTTTT.

A few counts support this clonotype. The rearrangement joins TRBV7-6 to TRBJ2-1; TRBD1 matches 9 bases. The germline V gene encodes CDR1 SGHVS and CDR2 FNYEAQ. With V trimmed by 5 bases and J by 3 bases, 5 bases remained unmatched. The length of the CDR3 is 15 residues. CDR3 sequence reads: CASSAGTGYYNEQFF. CDR3 nucleotide sequence: TGTGCCAGCAGCGCCGGGACAGGGTACTACAATGAGCAGTTCTTC.

The gene calls are TRBV12-3 or TRBV12-4 and TRBJ1-4; D is unresolved. The CDR3 covers 16 residues. V was clipped by 5 bases and J by 8 bases, with 21 bases between them. The CDR3 bases are TGTGCCAGCAGTAGCCCACTGGGAGGAGTAGAGGAAAAACTGTTTTTT. Protein: CASSSPLGGVEEKLFF.

This chain links TRBV6-2 or TRBV6-3 with TRBJ2-5, with D hard to call. CDR1 MNHEY and CDR2 SVGEGT come from the germline V gene. With 7 bases removed from V and 1 base from J, the gap between germline ends came to 10 bases. CDR3 size: 13 residues. The CDR3: CASTNGPQETQYF. CDR3 nucleotide sequence: TGTGCCAGCACGAATGGACCCCAAGAGACCCAGTACTTC.

The chain links TRBV4-2 to TRBJ1-2, with 7 bases matching TRBD1. V shed 4 bases, J shed 3 bases, and the junction held 11 bases outside the gene matches. The CDR3 consists of 16 residues. Germline loops: CDR1 LGHNA, CDR2 YNFKEQ. CDR3 DNA sequence: TGTGCCAGCAGCCGAACCGGGACAGAGGACTACTATGGCTACACCTTC. It codes for CASSRTGTEDYYGYTF.

Only a few counts were recorded for this clonotype. V is TRBV25-1 and J is TRBJ2-3; possible D gene TRBD2, 6 bases. The germline gives CDR1 MGHDK, CDR2 SYGVNS. V lost 2 bases and J lost 3, with 9 bases in between. The CDR3 spans 14 residues. The CDR3 DNA sequence: TGTGCCAGCAGTGAAGGGGACTTTACAGATACGCAGTATTTT. Residues: CASSEGDFTDTQYF.

V gene TRBV24-1 combines with J gene TRBJ2-7; possibly TRBD1 for D (5 bases). There are 14 residues in the CDR3. Germline V gene sequence: CDR1 KGHDR, CDR2 SFDVKD. Trimming cost V 4 bases and J 9 bases, with 18 bases left between them. The CDR3 loop is CATSDSDRGFGQYF. The CDR3 DNA reads TGTGCCACCAGTGACTCCGACAGAGGTTTTGGGCAGTACTTC.

This clonotype was detected only a few times. The J gene is TRBJ2-7, the V gene TRBV20-1; 7 bases map to TRBD1. CDR1 DFQATT and CDR2 SNEGSKA come from the germline V gene (reference sequence). CDR3 size: 16 residues. With V trimmed by 2 bases and J by 1 base, 11 bases remained unmatched. The DNA for the CDR3 is TGCAGTGCTAGAAAGATCGGGCAGGGGGAATCCTACGAGCAGTACTTC. Its translation is CSARKIGQGESYEQYF.

This clonotype was picked up a small number of times. The rearrangement joins TRBV7-6 to TRBJ2-1; 7 bases line up with TRBD1. Germline CDR1 SGHVS, CDR2 FNYEAQ. J lost 2 bases, V lost 5 bases, and 12 bases had no gene match. The CDR3 runs 17 residues. The CDR3 reads CASSRPRDSRAYNEQFF. The CDR3 DNA sequence: TGTGCCAGCAGCCGCCCTCGGGACAGCCGCGCCTACAATGAGCAGTTCTTC.

The J gene is TRBJ1-1, the V gene TRBV12-3 or TRBV12-4, with 10 bases matching TRBD1. V dropped 3 bases and J dropped 1; count of bases not matched to a gene: 5. This CDR3 is 16 amino acids long. The CDR3: CASSFQTGGQNTEAFF. CDR3 DNA: TGTGCCAGCAGTTTCCAGACAGGGGGCCAGAACACTGAAGCTTTCTTT.

The chain links TRBV6-1 to TRBJ1-2; D not certain. This CDR3 contains 14 residues. The V end was cut by 7 bases, the J end by 4 bases, with 16 bases between. From germline, CDR1 is MNHNS and CDR2 SASEGT. The CDR3 is CASTTSPEAYGYTF. CDR3 bases: TGTGCCAGCACCACTAGCCCCGAAGCCTATGGCTACACCTTC.

The V gene is TRBV27, the J gene TRBJ2-7; D unresolved. Trimming removed 2 bases at V and 5 bases at J, with 10 bases between. The germline V gene has CDR1 MNHEY and CDR2 SMNVEV (reference sequence). This CDR3 is built from 13 residues. CDR3 protein: CASSLTALNEQYF. DNA of the CDR3: TGTGCCAGCAGTTTAACGGCCTTGAACGAGCAGTACTTC.

About this clonotype itself: At one end the junction does not follow the germline gene, possibly because of a read error. CDR3 amino acids: CASSLERDRVILQF. The CDR3 DNA sequence: TGTGCCAGCAGCTTAGAAAGGGACAGGGTAATACTACAATTC. The chain is built from TRBV7-8 and TRBJ2-7, with 9 nucleotides matching TRBD1. The CDR3 runs to 14 residues. Germline values: CDR1 SGHVS, CDR2 FQNEAQ.

The genes are TRBV4-1 and TRBJ2-7; possible D gene TRBD2, 7 bases. V lost 4 bases to trimming and J lost 7 bases, with 14 bases between them. The CDR3 has 13 amino acids. Germline V CDR1 and CDR2: MGHRA, YSYEKL. The CDR3 DNA follows: TGCGCCAGCAGCCTAGGGGGAGGGGAGGAGCAGTACTTC. It is translated as CASSLGGGEEQYF.

J is TRBJ1-1 and V is TRBV6-1; maybe TRBD1 (5 bases). This CDR3 has 11 amino acids. Trimming removed 2 bases at V and 11 bases at J, with 9 bases between. Germline CDR1 and CDR2: MNHNS and SASEGT. The DNA of the CDR3 is TGTGCCAGCAGTGAAAGGAGGGACGCTTTCTTT. Its translation: CASSERRDAFF.

This clonotype has only a few counts. V usage is TRBV7-8 and J usage is TRBJ2-3, with D perhaps matching TRBD1 or TRBD2 (6 bases each). The CDR3 has 14 residues. The ends were cut back, 0 bases at V and 4 bases at J, with 8 bases in the middle. Germline values: CDR1 SGHVS, CDR2 FQNEAQ. CDR3 sequence reads: CASSLAGGADTQYF. The DNA for the CDR3 is TGTGCCAGCAGCTTAGCGGGGGGCGCAGATACGCAGTATTTT.

The chain is built from TRBV6-2 or TRBV6-3 and TRBJ2-1; D remains ambiguous. CDR1 is MNHEY and CDR2 is SVGEGT in the germline V gene. The germline V and J ends were trimmed by 0 bases and 3 bases, with 9 bases remaining between them. The CDR3 spans 15 residues. This chain's CDR3 is CASSYSFGSYNEQFF. The CDR3 region has the DNA TGTGCCAGCAGTTACTCGTTTGGCAGCTACAATGAGCAGTTCTTC.